The sample holds a few counts of the clone carrying this T cell receptor beta chain. Its antigen is unidentified. One end of the junction does not line up with germline, which may come from a read error. Germline V lookup: CDR1 SEHNR, CDR2 FQNEAQ (reference sequence). The length of the CDR3 is 9 residues. This sample stems from a study of OX40 agonist ivuxolimab in advanced cancers. As for the study in general: From roughly 20 to 85 years was the age range, with a mean of about 56 years, and around 84% were male.

Study conclusions and caveats: The study observed clonal expansion of CD4+ and CD8+ blood T cells by week 6 at 0.1 to 3.0 mg/kg. Low clonal expansion, among the lowest seen, marked partial responders at 0.1-3.0 mg/kg.

The repertoire was sequenced with immunoSEQ multiplex PCR; TCRdb's copy has only in-frame clones and lacks some. The sample lists 65,000 to 95,000 clones; more than 75% were seen once. Sequencing was performed on CD4+ or CD8+ T cells sorted from blood, taken in a trial of the OX40 agonist ivuxolimab. The receptor comes from an adult with an advanced solid tumor such as melanoma, head and neck, liver or kidney cancer. The chain couples TRBV7-9 to TRBJ1-1; D uncertain. CDR3 DNA sequence: TGTGCCAGCAGCTTAGTGATGGGCTTT. Amino acid sequence: CASSLVMGF. The full variable domain, its missing parts supplied by reference TRBV7-9 and TRBJ1-1, is DTGVSQNPRHKITKRGQNVTFRCDPISEHNRLYWYRQTLGQGPEFLTYFQNEAQLEKSRLLSDRFSAERPKGSFSTLEIQRTEQGDSAMYLCASSLVMGFGQGTRLTVV.